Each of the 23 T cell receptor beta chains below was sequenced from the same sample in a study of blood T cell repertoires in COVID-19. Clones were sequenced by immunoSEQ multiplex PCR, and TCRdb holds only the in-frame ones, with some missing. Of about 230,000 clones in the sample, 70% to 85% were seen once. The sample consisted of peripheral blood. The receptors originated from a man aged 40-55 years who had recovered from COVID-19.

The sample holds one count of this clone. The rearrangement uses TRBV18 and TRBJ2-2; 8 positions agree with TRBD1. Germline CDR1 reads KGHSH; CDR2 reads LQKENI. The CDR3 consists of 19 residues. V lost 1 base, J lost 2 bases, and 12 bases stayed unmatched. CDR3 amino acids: CASSPRQGARASNTGELFF. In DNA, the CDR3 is TGTGCCAGCTCACCACGGCAGGGGGCGCGCGCTTCAAACACCGGGGAGCTGTTTTTT.

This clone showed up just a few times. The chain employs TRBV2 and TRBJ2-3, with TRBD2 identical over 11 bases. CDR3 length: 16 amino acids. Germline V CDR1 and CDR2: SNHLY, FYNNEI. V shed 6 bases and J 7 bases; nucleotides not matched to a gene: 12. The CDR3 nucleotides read TGTGCCAGCAGCCTTAATAGCGGGGGGGCAGGAAATACGCAGTATTTT. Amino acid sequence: CASSLNSGGAGNTQYF.

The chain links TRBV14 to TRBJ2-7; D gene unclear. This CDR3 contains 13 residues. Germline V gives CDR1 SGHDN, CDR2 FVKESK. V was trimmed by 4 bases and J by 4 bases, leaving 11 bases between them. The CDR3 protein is CASSPYRGYEQYF. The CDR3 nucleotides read TGTGCCAGCAGCCCCTATCGAGGATACGAGCAGTACTTC.

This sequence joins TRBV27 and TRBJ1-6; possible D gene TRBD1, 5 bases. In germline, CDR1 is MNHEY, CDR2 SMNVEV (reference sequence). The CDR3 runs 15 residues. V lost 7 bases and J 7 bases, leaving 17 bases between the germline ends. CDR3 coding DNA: TGTGCCAGCACCCTTGATCAGGGAAGGAATTCACCCCTCCACTTT. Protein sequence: CASTLDQGRNSPLHF.

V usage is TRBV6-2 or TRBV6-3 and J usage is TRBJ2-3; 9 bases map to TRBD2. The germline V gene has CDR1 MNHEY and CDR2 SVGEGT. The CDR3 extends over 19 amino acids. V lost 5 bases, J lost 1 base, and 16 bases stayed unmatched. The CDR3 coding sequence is TGTGCCAGCAGTCCCATGGGCGGAAGAGCTAGCGGGGGCACAGATACGCAGTATTTT. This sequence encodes CASSPMGGRASGGTDTQYF.

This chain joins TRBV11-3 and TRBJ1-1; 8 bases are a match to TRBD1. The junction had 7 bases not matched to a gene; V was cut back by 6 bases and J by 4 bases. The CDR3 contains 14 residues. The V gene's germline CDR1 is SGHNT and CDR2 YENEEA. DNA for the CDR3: TGTGCCAGCAGTTTCACAGGGGGAGGCACTGAAGCTTTCTTT. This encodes CASSFTGGGTEAFF.

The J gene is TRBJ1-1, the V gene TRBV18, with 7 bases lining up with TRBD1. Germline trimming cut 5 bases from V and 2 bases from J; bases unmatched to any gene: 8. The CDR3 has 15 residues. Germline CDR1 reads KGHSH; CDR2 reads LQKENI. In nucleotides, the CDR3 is TGTGCCAGCTCAATAACAGGGGTTGGAAACACTGAAGCTTTCTTT. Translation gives CASSITGVGNTEAFF.

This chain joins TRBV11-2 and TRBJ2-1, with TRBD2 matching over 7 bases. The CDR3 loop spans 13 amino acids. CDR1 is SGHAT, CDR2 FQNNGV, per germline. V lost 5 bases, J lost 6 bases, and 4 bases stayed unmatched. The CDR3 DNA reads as TGTGCCAGCAGCCTAGGACTAGTCAATGAGCAGTTCTTC. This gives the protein CASSLGLVNEQFF.

The CDR3 sequence: CASSLGLAGGLTETQYF. The CDR3 DNA reads as TGTGCCAGCAGCTTGGGACTAGCGGGAGGTCTCACGGAGACCCAGTACTTC. V and J are TRBV5-4 and TRBJ2-5; 13 bases align to TRBD2. The CDR3 has 17 residues. The germline gives CDR1 SGHNT, CDR2 YYREEE (reference sequence). The ends lost 0 bases at V and 5 bases at J; junction bases unmatched: 7.

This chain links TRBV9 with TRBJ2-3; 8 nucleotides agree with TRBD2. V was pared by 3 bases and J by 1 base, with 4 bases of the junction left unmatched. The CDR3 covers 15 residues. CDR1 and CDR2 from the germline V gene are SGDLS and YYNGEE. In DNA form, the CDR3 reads TGTGCCAGCAGCGCCATAGCGGGGCGCACAGATACGCAGTATTTT. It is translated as CASSAIAGRTDTQYF.

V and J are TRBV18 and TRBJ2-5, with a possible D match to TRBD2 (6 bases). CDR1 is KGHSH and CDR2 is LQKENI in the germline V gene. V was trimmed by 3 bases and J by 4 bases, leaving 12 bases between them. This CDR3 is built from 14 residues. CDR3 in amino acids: CASSPGLEGETQYF. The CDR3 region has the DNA TGTGCCAGCTCACCGGGACTCGAGGGAGAGACCCAGTACTTC. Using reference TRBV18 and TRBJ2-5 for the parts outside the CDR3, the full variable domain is NAGVMQNPRHLVRRRGQEARLRCSPMKGHSHVYWYRQLPEEGLKFMVYLQKENIIDESGMPKERFSAEFPKEGPSILRIQQVVRGDSAAYFCASSPGLEGETQYFGPGTRLLVL.

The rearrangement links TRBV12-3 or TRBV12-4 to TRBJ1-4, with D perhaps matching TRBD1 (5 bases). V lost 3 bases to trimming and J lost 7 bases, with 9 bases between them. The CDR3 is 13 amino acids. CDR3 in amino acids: CASSLAGGEKLFF. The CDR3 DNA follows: TGTGCCAGCAGTTTGGCCGGGGGTGAAAAACTGTTTTTT.

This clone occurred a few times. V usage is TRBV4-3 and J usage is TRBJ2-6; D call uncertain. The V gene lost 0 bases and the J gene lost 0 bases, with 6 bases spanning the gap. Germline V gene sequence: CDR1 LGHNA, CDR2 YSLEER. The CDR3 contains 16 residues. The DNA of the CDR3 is TGCGCCAGCAGCCAAGATAACGGCTCTGGGGCCAACGTCCTGACTTTC. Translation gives CASSQDNGSGANVLTF.

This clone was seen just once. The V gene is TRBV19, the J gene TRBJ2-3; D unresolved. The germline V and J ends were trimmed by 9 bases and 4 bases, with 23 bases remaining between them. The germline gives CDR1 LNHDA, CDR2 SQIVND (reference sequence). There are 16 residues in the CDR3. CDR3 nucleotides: TGTGCCAGCAGTCGTCTGGCCAGCGTCACGCCAGATACGCAGTATTTT. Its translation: CASSRLASVTPDTQYF.

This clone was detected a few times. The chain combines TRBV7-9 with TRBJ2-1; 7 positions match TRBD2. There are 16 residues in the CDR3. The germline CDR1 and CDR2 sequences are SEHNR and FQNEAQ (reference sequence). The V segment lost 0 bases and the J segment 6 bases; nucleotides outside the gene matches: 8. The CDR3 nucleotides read TGTGCCAGCAGCTTAGCGGGAGTAGCGGGCATCAATGAGCAGTTCTTC. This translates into CASSLAGVAGINEQFF.

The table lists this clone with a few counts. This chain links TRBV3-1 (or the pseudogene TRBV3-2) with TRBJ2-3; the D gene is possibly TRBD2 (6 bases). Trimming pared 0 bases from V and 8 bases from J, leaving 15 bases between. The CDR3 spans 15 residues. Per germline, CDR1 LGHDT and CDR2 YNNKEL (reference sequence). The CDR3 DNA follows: TGTGCCAGCAGCCAAGATCCGGGGCCCGGGGGTACGCAGTATTTT. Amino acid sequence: CASSQDPGPGGTQYF.

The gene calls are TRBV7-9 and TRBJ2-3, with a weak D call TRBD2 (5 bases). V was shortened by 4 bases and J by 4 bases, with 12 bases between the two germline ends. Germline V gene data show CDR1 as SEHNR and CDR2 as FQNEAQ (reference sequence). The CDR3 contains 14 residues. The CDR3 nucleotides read TGTGCCAGCAGCTCCTATACACTAGCAGATACGCAGTATTTT. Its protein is CASSSYTLADTQYF.

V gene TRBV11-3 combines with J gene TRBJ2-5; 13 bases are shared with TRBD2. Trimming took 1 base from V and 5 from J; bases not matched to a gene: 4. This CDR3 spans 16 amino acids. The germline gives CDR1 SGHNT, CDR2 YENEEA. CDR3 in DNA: TGTGCCAGCAGCTTAGGCGGACTAGCGGGAGACGAGACCCAGTACTTC. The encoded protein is CASSLGGLAGDETQYF. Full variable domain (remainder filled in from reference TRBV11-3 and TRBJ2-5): EAGVVQSPRYKIIEKKQPVAFWCNPISGHNTLYWYLQNLGQGPELLIRYENEEAVDDSQLPKDRFSAERLKGVDSTLKIQPAELGDSAVYLCASSLGGLAGDETQYFGPGTRLLVL.

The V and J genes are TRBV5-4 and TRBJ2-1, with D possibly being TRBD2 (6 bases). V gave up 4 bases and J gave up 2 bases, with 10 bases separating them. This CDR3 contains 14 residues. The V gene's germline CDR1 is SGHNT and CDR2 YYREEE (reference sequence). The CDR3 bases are TGTGCCAGCAGCGCAGCGGGTACCTACAATGAGCAGTTCTTC. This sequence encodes CASSAAGTYNEQFF.

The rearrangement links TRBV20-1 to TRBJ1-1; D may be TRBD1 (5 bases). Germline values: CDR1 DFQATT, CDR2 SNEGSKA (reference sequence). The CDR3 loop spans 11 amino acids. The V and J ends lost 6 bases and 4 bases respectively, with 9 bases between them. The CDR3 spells CSAGGSTEAFF. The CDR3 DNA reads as TGCAGTGCGGGGGGTAGCACTGAAGCTTTCTTT.

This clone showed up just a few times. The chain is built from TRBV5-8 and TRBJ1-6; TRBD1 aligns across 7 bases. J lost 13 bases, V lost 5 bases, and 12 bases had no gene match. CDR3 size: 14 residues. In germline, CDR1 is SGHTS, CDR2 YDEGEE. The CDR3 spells CASSRPGGPIPLHF. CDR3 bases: TGTGCCAGCAGTCGTCCAGGGGGGCCTATCCCCCTCCACTTT.

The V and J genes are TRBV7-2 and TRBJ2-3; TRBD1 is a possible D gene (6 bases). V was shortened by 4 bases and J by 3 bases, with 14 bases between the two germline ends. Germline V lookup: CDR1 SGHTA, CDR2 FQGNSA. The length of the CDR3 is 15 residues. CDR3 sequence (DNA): TGTGCCAGCAGCTCCAGGGGCCCTTTTACAGATACGCAGTATTTT. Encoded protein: CASSSRGPFTDTQYF.

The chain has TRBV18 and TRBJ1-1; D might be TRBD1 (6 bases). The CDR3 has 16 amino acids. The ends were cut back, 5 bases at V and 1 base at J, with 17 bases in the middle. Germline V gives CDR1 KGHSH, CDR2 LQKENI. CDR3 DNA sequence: TGTGCCAGCTCATTCACTAACAGACAGGAGAACACTGAAGCTTTCTTT. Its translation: CASSFTNRQENTEAFF.